The present TCR beta chain was sequenced within a study of T cells in Graves' hyperthyroidism and ophthalmopathy. Study conclusions and caveats: Also found in blood were most expanded thyroid clonotypes above 0.001. Median prediction lead before ophthalmopathy onset was 5 to 7.5 months with the model.

Source material for PBMCs was 9 to 10 ml fresh peripheral blood. This clonotype has a handful of counts. Its antigen is still unknown. There were TCR beta CDR3 regions amplified from RNA transcripts. The primer set for the first-round RT-PCR of the TCR CDR3 was HTBI. Each CDR3 protein is one row after TCRdb ran MiXCR on the multiplex PCR reads. The table shows a few hundred thousand distinct CDR3 sequences, with roughly 15% occurring only once. The sequencing sample was made of blood. The TCR originated in a woman aged 50 to 60 with Graves' hyperthyroidism that later progressed to Graves' ophthalmopathy.

The CDR3 reads CATSRGSQGSSPLHF. The CDR3 region has the DNA TGTGCCACCAGCAGAGGGTCGCAGGGGAGTTCACCCCTCCACTTT. The gene calls are TRBV15 and TRBJ1-6; tentatively, D is TRBD1 (6 bases). Germline CDR1 reads LNHNV; CDR2 reads YYDKDF (reference sequence). The CDR3 covers 15 residues. V was pared by 1 base and J by 9 bases, with 13 bases between.